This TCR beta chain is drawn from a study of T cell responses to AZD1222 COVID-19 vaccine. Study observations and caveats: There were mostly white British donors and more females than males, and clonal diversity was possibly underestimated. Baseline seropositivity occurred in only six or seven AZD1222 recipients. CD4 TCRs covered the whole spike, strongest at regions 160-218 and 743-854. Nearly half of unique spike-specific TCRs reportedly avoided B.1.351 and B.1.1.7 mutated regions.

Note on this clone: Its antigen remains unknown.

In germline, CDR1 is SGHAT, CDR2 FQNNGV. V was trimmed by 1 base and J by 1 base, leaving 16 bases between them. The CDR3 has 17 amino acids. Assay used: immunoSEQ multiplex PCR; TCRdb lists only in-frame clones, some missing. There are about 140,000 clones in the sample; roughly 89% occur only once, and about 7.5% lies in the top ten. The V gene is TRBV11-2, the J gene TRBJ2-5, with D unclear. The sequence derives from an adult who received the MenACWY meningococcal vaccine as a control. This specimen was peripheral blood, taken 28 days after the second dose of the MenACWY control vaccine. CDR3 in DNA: TGTGCCAGCAGCTTAGCCCCGATTAGGAGCGCCCAAGAGACCCAGTACTTC. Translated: CASSLAPIRSAQETQYF.